This TCR beta chain derives from a study of T-cell memory formation after mild COVID-19. At the level of the study: TCR clusters were mostly donor specific. The study, taken as a whole, reports: Later expanders leaned CD4+, whereas clones that contracted between day 15 and 85 were balanced CD4/CD8. Pre-infection memory contained some responding clones, which suggested that cross-reactive memory had joined. Specificity for SARS-CoV-2 was not confirmed among the second-wave clones peaking on day 37.

In TCRdb, the 5' RACE reads were re-called with MiXCR into one record per CDR3 protein. The table shows around 300,000 distinct CDR3 sequences, with just under 20% occurring only once. In its sample, this clonotype was seen a few times. Its matching antigen is unknown. CDR1 is SGHAT, CDR2 FQNNGV, per germline. This CDR3 region has 12 residues. V was trimmed by 5 bases and J by 13 bases, leaving 15 bases between them. The sequenced sample was PBMCs or a T cell subset sorted from them (not recorded which). The V gene is TRBV11-2, the J gene TRBJ2-1; D tentatively fits TRBD1 or TRBD2 (7 bases each). The clonotype originates from a man aged 18 to 35 who had mild COVID-19 (a few samples of this study predate the infection). Cell type and time point are not known. CDR3 sequence reads: CASSQAGGGQFF. DNA for the CDR3: TGTGCCAGCAGCCAAGCAGGGGGGGGACAGTTCTTC. Supplemented by reference TRBV11-2 and TRBJ2-1, the full variable domain reads EAGVAQSPRYKIIEKRQSVAFWCNPISGHATLYWYQQILGQGPKLLIQFQNNGVVDDSQLPKDRFSAERLKGVDSTLKIQPAKLEDSAVYLCASSQAGGGQFFGPGTRLTVL.